The 21 T cell receptor beta chains below come from one sample, sequenced in a study of cytomegalovirus exposure and HLA in healthy donors. The PCR made use of 60 Vbeta and 13 Jbeta primers. Method: immunoSEQ multiplex PCR; TCRdb's copy keeps in-frame clones and lacks some. The repertoire holds approximately 140,000 clones, approximately 70% seen once, with about an eighth in the top ten. Sequencing used PBMCs. These receptor sequences come from a human donor in good health.

This clone has just a few counts. V is TRBV4-1 and J is TRBJ1-4, with D tentatively TRBD1 (5 bases). Trimming took off 1 base at V and 0 bases at J, with 15 bases between the two ends. Germline V CDR1 and CDR2: MGHRA, YSYEKL. The CDR3 totals 18 residues. The CDR3 DNA follows: TGCGCCAGCAGCCAAGGTCAGGGATTAACGGCAACTAATGAAAAACTGTTTTTT. This translates into CASSQGQGLTATNEKLFF.

This clone occurred once. The chain couples TRBV7-3 to TRBJ1-1; D gene ambiguous. CDR1 and CDR2 from the germline V gene are SGHTA and FQGTGA. The V and J ends lost 5 bases and 3 bases respectively, with 10 bases between them. CDR3 size: 13 residues. This chain's CDR3 is CASSTSRDTEAFF. DNA of the CDR3: TGTGCCAGCAGCACAAGCCGGGACACTGAAGCTTTCTTT.

The CDR3 DNA reads TGTGCCAGCAGCGTAACTAGCGGGGGGGCCGGCGGGGAGCTGTTTTTT. It translates to CASSVTSGGAGGELFF. The rearrangement uses TRBV9 and TRBJ2-2, with 13 bases that match TRBD2. CDR1 is SGDLS and CDR2 is YYNGEE in the germline V gene. This CDR3 has 16 amino acids. V dropped 1 base and J dropped 7; count of bases not matched to a gene: 4.

The chain couples TRBV4-1 to TRBJ2-1, with 9 positions matching TRBD2. V gave up 0 bases and J gave up 8 bases; unmatched junction bases: 11. Germline V gene data show CDR1 as MGHRA and CDR2 as YSYEKL. The CDR3 is 17 residues long. The CDR3: CASSQDLPGLASDEQFF. CDR3 bases: TGCGCCAGCAGCCAAGATCTGCCGGGACTAGCCAGTGATGAGCAGTTCTTC.

The genes are TRBV28 and TRBJ1-2, with TRBD1 identical over 7 bases. The ends lost 5 bases at V and 2 bases at J; junction bases unmatched: 8. The V gene's germline CDR1 is MDHEN and CDR2 SYDVKM. CDR3 length equals 15 residues. The CDR3 loop is CASSPRTGQNYGYTF. CDR3 sequence (DNA): TGTGCCAGCAGTCCGCGGACAGGTCAAAACTATGGCTACACCTTC.

CDR3 region: CASSWDSSGNTIYF. Here the CDR3 DNA reads TGTGCCAGCAGTTGGGACAGCTCTGGAAACACCATATATTTT. This chain connects TRBV2 to TRBJ1-3; 7 bases line up with TRBD1. V was pared by 5 bases and J by 0 bases, with 1 base of the junction left unmatched. The CDR3 totals 14 residues. Germline CDR1 is SNHLY and CDR2 is FYNNEI.

This clone showed up just once. CDR3 nucleotides: TGTGCCAGCAGTTTATCGCGGACTAACATTCAGTACTTC. It is translated as CASSLSRTNIQYF. The chain couples TRBV27 to TRBJ2-4; tentative D call: TRBD2 (5 bases). V lost 0 bases and J lost 7, with 7 bases in between. CDR1 is MNHEY, CDR2 SMNVEV, per germline (reference sequence). The CDR3 covers 13 residues.

The table lists this clone with a few counts. CDR3 in DNA: TGTGCCAGCAGCGTCTTTGGCGGGGGCACAGATACGCAGTATTTT. As protein: CASSVFGGGTDTQYF. This rearrangement joins TRBV9 to TRBJ2-3; D is possibly TRBD2 (6 bases). CDR1 is SGDLS and CDR2 is YYNGEE in the germline V gene. The germline V and J ends were trimmed by 2 bases and 1 base, with 11 bases remaining between them. The length of the CDR3 is 15 residues.

The V gene is TRBV5-6, the J gene TRBJ2-5, with D possibly being TRBD2 (5 bases). Deletions cut 5 bases from V and 5 bases from J, with 16 bases between. The germline CDR1 and CDR2 sequences are SGHDT and YYEEEE. This CDR3 is built from 14 residues. Here the CDR3 DNA reads TGTGCCAGCAGTACACGGTCCCGAGGGGAGACCCAGTACTTC. This translates into CASSTRSRGETQYF.

J is TRBJ1-3 and V is TRBV7-8, with 7 bases lining up with TRBD1. This CDR3 has 16 amino acids. Germline V gives CDR1 SGHVS, CDR2 FQNEAQ. V lost 6 bases and J lost 3; bases outside the gene matches: 11. This chain's CDR3 is CASSPAGGGGGNTIYF. DNA for the CDR3: TGTGCCAGCAGTCCAGCCGGAGGGGGCGGTGGAAACACCATATATTTT.

This sequence joins TRBV10-3 and TRBJ2-1; D might be TRBD2 (6 bases). The CDR3 length is 14 residues. The germline V gene has CDR1 ENHRY and CDR2 SYGVKD. Trimming pared 10 bases from V and 0 bases from J, leaving 13 bases between. CDR3 in amino acids: CATYPGGSYNEQFF. CDR3 sequence (DNA): TGTGCCACCTACCCCGGGGGCTCCTACAATGAGCAGTTCTTC.

The CDR3 region is CASSLGQGQPQHF. CDR3 bases: TGTGCCAGCAGTTTAGGACAGGGTCAGCCCCAGCATTTT. V and J are TRBV6-5 and TRBJ1-5; TRBD1 matches 8 bases. Germline CDR1 MNHEY, CDR2 SVGAGI. This CDR3 has 13 amino acids. The trim removed 4 bases at V and 6 bases at J, leaving 2 bases unmatched.

The chain joins TRBV10-1 to TRBJ2-3; D not certain. Germline CDR1 reads WNHNN; CDR2 reads SYGVQD (reference sequence). V lost 3 bases and J lost 3, with 10 bases in between. CDR3 length: 14 residues. The CDR3 spells CASSDSTWTDTQYF. The CDR3 DNA reads TGCGCCAGCAGTGACTCCACTTGGACAGATACGCAGTATTTT.

A note on this clone: One junction end disagrees with the germline gene, perhaps due to a read error. The rearrangement links TRBV15 to TRBJ2-5; D is ambiguous. Germline-derived CDR1 and CDR2 are LNHNV and YYDKDF (reference sequence). This CDR3 is 15 amino acids long. The CDR3 sequence is CATSRDIAHQETQYF. CDR3 sequence (DNA): TGTGCCACCAGCAGAGATATCGCCCACCAGGAGACCCAGTACTTC.

The table lists this clone with a few counts. The genes are TRBV9 and TRBJ2-3; D ambiguous. Germline V gene sequence: CDR1 SGDLS, CDR2 YYNGEE. The CDR3 has 13 amino acids. Trimming left V 0 bases short and J 0 bases short, with 2 bases between. The CDR3 nucleotides read TGTGCCAGCAGCGTAGCTAGCACAGATACGCAGTATTTT. Translation gives CASSVASTDTQYF.

The V call is TRBV10-1, the J call TRBJ2-2; 8 bases line up with TRBD2. CDR3 length: 15 residues. The V gene's germline CDR1 is WNHNN and CDR2 SYGVQD (reference sequence). Germline trimming cut 2 bases from V and 7 bases from J; bases unmatched to any gene: 6. The CDR3 DNA reads TGCGCCAGCAGTGAGGGGGTAGCGGGGCTCGGGGAGCTGTTTTTT. Translated, it gives CASSEGVAGLGELFF.

V is TRBV5-1 and J is TRBJ2-3, with 8 bases aligning to TRBD2. This CDR3 region has 17 residues. The V segment lost 0 bases and the J segment 5 bases; nucleotides outside the gene matches: 11. CDR1 and CDR2 from the germline V gene are SGHRS and YFSETQ. In nucleotides, the CDR3 is TGCGCCAGCAGCTTGGGGGTAATGAGCGGGAGCCGAGATACGCAGTATTTT. This encodes CASSLGVMSGSRDTQYF.

This sequence joins TRBV28 and TRBJ2-2, with D unclear. There are 11 residues in the CDR3. V was clipped by 5 bases and J by 6 bases, with 4 bases between them. Germline lookup yields CDR1 MDHEN and CDR2 SYDVKM. The CDR3 nucleotides are TGTGCCAGCAGTCTACCCGGGGAGCTGTTTTTT. It translates to CASSLPGELFF.

This chain joins TRBV5-1 and TRBJ1-3, with a tentative D call TRBD1 (6 bases). Germline V gives CDR1 SGHRS, CDR2 YFSETQ. The germline V and J ends were trimmed by 4 bases and 0 bases, with 14 bases remaining between them. The CDR3 contains 16 residues. The CDR3 loop is CASSTSPGHSGNTIYF. Written as DNA, the CDR3 is TGCGCCAGCAGCACCTCACCGGGACACTCTGGAAACACCATATATTTT. The variable domain in full, completed from reference TRBV5-1 and TRBJ1-3, reads KAGVTQTPRYLIKTRGQQVTLSCSPISGHRSVSWYQQTPGQGLQFLFEYFSETQRNKGNFPGRFSGRQFSNSRSEMNVSTLELGDSALYLCASSTSPGHSGNTIYFGEGSWLTVV.

The chain uses TRBV10-3 and TRBJ1-5; 7 nucleotides line up with TRBD1. CDR3 size: 15 residues. The germline gives CDR1 ENHRY, CDR2 SYGVKD. V shed 0 bases and J 7 bases; nucleotides not matched to a gene: 6. The chain's CDR3 is CAISESDREEQPQHF. For the CDR3, the DNA is TGTGCCATCAGTGAGTCCGACAGGGAAGAGCAGCCCCAGCATTTT.

The rearrangement links TRBV5-4 to TRBJ2-3; 7 bases are shared with TRBD1. V trimming: 4 bases; J trimming: 2 bases; junction bases outside the gene matches: 4. The CDR3 consists of 14 residues. The germline V gene encodes CDR1 SGHNT and CDR2 YYREEE (reference sequence). The CDR3 DNA is TGTGCCAGCAGCGACAGGGTGAACACAGATACGCAGTATTTT. Translation: CASSDRVNTDTQYF.